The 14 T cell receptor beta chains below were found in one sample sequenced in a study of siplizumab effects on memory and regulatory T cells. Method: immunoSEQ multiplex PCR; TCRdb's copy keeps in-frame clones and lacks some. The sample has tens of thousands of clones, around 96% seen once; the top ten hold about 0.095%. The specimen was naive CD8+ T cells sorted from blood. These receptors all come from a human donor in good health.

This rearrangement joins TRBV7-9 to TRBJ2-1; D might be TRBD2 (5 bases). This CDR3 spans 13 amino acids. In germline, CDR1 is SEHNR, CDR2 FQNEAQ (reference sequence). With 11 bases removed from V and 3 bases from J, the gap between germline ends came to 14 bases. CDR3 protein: CASLEGGYNEQFF. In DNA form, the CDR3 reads TGTGCCTCCCTCGAGGGTGGCTACAATGAGCAGTTCTTC.

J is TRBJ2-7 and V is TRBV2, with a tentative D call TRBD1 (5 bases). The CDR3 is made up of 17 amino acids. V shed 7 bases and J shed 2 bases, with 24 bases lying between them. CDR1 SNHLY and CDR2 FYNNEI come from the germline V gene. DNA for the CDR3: TGTGCCAGCACCTCCCAAGGGTCGGTATTCAGGGCCTACGAGCAGTACTTC. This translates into CASTSQGSVFRAYEQYF.

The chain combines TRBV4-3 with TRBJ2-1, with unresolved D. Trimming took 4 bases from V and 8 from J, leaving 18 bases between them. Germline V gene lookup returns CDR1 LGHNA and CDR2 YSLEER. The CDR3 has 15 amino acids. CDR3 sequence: CASSPGSASGDEQFF. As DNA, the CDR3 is TGCGCCAGCAGCCCCGGCTCTGCATCGGGCGATGAGCAGTTCTTC.

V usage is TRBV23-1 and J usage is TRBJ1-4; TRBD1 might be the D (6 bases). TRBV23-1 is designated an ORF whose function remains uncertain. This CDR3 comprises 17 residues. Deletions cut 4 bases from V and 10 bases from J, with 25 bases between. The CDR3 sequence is CASSLTTPETRGGKLFF. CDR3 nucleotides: TGCGCCAGCAGTCTAACGACCCCGGAGACGAGAGGGGGAAAACTGTTTTTT.

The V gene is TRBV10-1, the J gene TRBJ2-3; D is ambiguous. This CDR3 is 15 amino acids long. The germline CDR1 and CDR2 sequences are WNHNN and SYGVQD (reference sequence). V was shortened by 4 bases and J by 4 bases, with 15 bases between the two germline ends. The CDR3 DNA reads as TGCGCCAGCAGTGGTCAACCCACAGTGGCAGATACGCAGTATTTT. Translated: CASSGQPTVADTQYF.

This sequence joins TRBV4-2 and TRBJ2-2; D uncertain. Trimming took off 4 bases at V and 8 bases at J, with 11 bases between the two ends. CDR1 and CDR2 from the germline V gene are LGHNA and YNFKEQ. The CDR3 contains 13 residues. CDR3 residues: CASSPAPGGELFF. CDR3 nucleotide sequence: TGTGCCAGCAGCCCTGCCCCGGGTGGGGAGCTGTTTTTT.

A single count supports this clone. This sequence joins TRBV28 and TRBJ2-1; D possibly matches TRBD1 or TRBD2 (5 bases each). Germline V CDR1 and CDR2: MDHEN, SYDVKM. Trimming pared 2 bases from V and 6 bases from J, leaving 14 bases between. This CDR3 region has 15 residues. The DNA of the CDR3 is TGTGCCAGCAGTTTAGACGGGGCCCTTGGCAATGAGCAGTTCTTC. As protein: CASSLDGALGNEQFF.

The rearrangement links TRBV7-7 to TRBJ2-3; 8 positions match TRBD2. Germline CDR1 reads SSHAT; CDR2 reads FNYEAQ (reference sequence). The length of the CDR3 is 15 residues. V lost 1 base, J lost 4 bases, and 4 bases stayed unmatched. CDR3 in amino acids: CASSLGGGTSDTQYF. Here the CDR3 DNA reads TGTGCCAGCAGCTTAGGCGGGGGGACGTCAGATACGCAGTATTTT. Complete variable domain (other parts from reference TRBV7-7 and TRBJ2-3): GAGVSQSPRYKVTKRGQDVTLRCDPISSHATLYWYQQALGQGPEFLTYFNYEAQPDKSGLPSDRFSAERPEGSISTLTIQRTEQRDSAMYRCASSLGGGTSDTQYFGPGTRLTVL.

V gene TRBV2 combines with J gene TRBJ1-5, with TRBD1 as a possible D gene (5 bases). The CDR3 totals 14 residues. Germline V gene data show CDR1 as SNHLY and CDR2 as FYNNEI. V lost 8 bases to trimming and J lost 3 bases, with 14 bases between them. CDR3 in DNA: TGTGCCAGCCGGGACGGGGGACTCAATCAGCCCCAGCATTTT. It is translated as CASRDGGLNQPQHF.

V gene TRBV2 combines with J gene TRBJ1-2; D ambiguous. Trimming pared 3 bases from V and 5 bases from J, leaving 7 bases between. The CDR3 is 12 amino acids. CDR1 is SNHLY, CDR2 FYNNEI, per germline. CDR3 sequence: CASSEGIYGYTF. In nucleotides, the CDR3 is TGTGCCAGCAGTGAGGGCATATATGGCTACACCTTC.

Written as DNA, the CDR3 is TGTGCCAGCAGCCACGGGACAGGGGATAATTCACCCCTCCACTTT. This translates into CASSHGTGDNSPLHF. V gene TRBV14 combines with J gene TRBJ1-6, with 10 bases matching TRBD1. Germline loops: CDR1 SGHDN, CDR2 FVKESK. The CDR3 consists of 15 residues. Trimming took 3 bases from V and 5 from J; bases not matched to a gene: 1.

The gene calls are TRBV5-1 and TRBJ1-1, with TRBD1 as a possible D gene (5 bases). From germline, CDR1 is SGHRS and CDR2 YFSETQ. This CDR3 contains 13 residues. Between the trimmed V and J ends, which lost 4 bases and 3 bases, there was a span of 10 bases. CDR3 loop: CASSPGVDTEAFF. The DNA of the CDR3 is TGCGCCAGCAGCCCGGGGGTTGACACTGAAGCTTTCTTT.

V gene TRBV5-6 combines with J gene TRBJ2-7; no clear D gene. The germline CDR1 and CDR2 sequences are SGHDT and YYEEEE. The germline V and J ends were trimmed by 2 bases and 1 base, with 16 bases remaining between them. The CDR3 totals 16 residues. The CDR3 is CASSFLSSGESYEQYF. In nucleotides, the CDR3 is TGTGCCAGCAGCTTCCTCTCCTCGGGCGAGTCCTACGAGCAGTACTTC.

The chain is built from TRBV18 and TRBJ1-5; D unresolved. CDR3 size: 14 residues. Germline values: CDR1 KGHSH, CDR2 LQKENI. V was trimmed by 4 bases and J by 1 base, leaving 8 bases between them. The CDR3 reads CASSQGTSNQPQHF. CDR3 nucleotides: TGTGCCAGCTCACAGGGAACGAGCAATCAGCCCCAGCATTTT.